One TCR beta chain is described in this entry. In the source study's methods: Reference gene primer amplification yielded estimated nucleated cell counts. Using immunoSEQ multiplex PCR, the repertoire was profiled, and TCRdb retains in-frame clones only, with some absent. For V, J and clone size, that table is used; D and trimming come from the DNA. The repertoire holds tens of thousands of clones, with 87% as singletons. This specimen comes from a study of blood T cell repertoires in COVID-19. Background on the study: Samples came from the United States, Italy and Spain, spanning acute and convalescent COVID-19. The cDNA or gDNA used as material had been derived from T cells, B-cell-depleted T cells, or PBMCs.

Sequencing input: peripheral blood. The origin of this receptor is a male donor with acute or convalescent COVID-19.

In nucleotides, the CDR3 is TGTGCCAGCAGTGAATTCACACCTCGGGGGGCCAGTAAAGATACGCAGTATTTT. Protein sequence: CASSEFTPRGASKDTQYF. This chain connects TRBV2 to TRBJ2-3; possible D gene TRBD2, 7 bases. CDR1 is SNHLY, CDR2 FYNNEI, per germline. Trimming removed 2 bases at V and 5 bases at J, with 23 bases between. The CDR3 is 18 amino acids.